This T cell receptor (beta chain) was observed in a study of blood T cell repertoires in COVID-19. Study summary: Acute and convalescent COVID-19 samples came from the United States, Italy and Spain. T cells, B-cell-depleted T cells, or PBMCs supplied cDNA or gDNA.

Profiling relied on immunoSEQ multiplex PCR, and the TCRdb table lists in-frame clones only, not all of them. The repertoire includes a few hundred thousand clones, roughly 77% of them detected once, and around 8.8% sits in the top ten. Trimming pared 3 bases from V and 7 bases from J, leaving 12 bases between. CDR1 and CDR2 (germline): SGHDN, FVKESK. This CDR3 is built from 13 residues. The participants were between about 18 and 90 years old and came from under 25 US areas. Assignment of participants to cohorts was predicated upon participant-reported clinical history. This chain links TRBV14 with TRBJ1-1, with D unresolved. Sequenced: PBMCs or T cells enriched from blood (not recorded which). This TCR derives from a man aged 40-49 years who had recovered from COVID-19. CDR3 bases: TGTGCCAGCAGCCATTATTTCGGGTTTGAAGCTTTCTTT. It is translated as CASSHYFGFEAFF.